The rows below give T cell receptor beta chains drawn from one sample of a study of cytomegalovirus exposure and HLA in healthy donors. Method: immunoSEQ multiplex PCR; TCRdb's copy keeps in-frame clones and lacks some. The repertoire holds fewer than 200,000 clones, with approximately 80% as singletons. The sequenced sample was PBMCs. These receptors were obtained from a woman between 45 and 60 years old in good health and CMV-seropositive. The conserved cysteine and the conserved F or W are not part of the CDR3 here.

V	J	CDR3
TRBV19	TRBJ2-7	ASSPDYFPSEQY
TRBV15	TRBJ2-1	ATSRTLRQGRYNEQF
TRBV5-1	TRBJ1-5	ASSLQGAGQPQH
TRBV19	TRBJ2-1	ASSIGGRWGENEQF
TRBV11-2	TRBJ2-2	ASRIGGVTGELF
TRBV7-9	TRBJ1-1	ASSYRRGIGTEAF
TRBV23-1	-	ASSQSRAGGYEQY
TRBV7-2	TRBJ2-1	ASSPQGTRSYNEQF
TRBV5-1	TRBJ2-5	ASSLQGQRETQY
TRBV30	TRBJ1-1	AWSVLEEAEAF
TRBV27	TRBJ1-2	ASSLGWGRTYGYT
TRBV4-3	TRBJ2-1	ASSQDRIAGGLNEQF
TRBV6-4	TRBJ2-1	ASSRGEQF